This TCR beta chain was captured in a study of cytomegalovirus exposure and HLA in healthy donors. Study at large: As an earlier analysis found, around 170 million T cells yielded about 120 million unique TCR beta sequences.

Notes on this clone: Its matching antigen is unknown.

The PCR had 60 Vbeta and 13 Jbeta primers. Produced via immunoSEQ multiplex PCR; TCRdb's table is partial and in-frame only. This table lists 65,000 to 90,000 clones. Study-level results: One variant, a missense change in DCLRE1C, was linked in a later analysis to TCR beta V- and J-gene trimming.

The sequencing input was PBMCs. This receptor was identified in a female donor in good health and CMV-seropositive.

The DNA of the CDR3 is TGTGCCAGCAGCTTAGGAGGGACAGGCGAGCAGCCCCAGCATTTT. This encodes CASSLGGTGEQPQHF. V gene TRBV7-9 combines with J gene TRBJ1-5, with TRBD1 matching over 8 bases. The CDR3 is made up of 15 amino acids. CDR1 SEHNR and CDR2 FQNEAQ come from the germline V gene (reference sequence). With 1 base clipped from V and 7 bases from J, the junction kept 6 bases outside the gene matches.